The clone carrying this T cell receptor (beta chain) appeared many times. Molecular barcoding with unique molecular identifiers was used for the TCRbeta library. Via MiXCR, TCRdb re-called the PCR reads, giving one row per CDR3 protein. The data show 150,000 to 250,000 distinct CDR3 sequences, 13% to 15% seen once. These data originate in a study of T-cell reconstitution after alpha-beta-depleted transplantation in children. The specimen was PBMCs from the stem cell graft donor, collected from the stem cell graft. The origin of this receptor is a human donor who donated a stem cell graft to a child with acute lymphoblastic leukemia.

CDR3 nucleotide sequence: TGCGCCAGCAGCCAGCACAGGGCGAGAGCCTACAATGAGCAGTTCTTC. This sequence encodes CASSQHRARAYNEQFF. The genes are TRBV4-1 and TRBJ2-1, with D perhaps matching TRBD1 (6 bases). The CDR3 contains 16 residues. CDR1 and CDR2 from the germline V gene are MGHRA and YSYEKL. Trimming stripped 3 bases from V and 2 bases from J, with 14 bases between.